This T cell receptor beta chain was recovered during a study of blood T cell repertoires in COVID-19. Across the whole study: The United States, Italy and Spain supplied acute and convalescent COVID-19 samples. From T cells, B-cell-depleted T cells, or PBMCs came the material, which was cDNA or gDNA.

Original analysis: Using reference gene primer amplification, nucleated cell counts were estimated. Data came from immunoSEQ multiplex PCR; TCRdb stores just in-frame clones and leaves some out. The V and J calls and clone size are taken from that table; D and trimming were inferred from the DNA. The data show 140,000 or so clones, 80% seen once. The TCR was taken from a man aged 70-80 years who had recovered from COVID-19. Sequenced: peripheral blood.

This CDR3 is CASSQVGLAGDTQYF. The CDR3 DNA follows: TGTGCCAGCAGCCAAGTTGGACTAGCGGGAGATACGCAGTATTTT. J is TRBJ2-3 and V is TRBV3-1 (or the pseudogene TRBV3-2); 11 bases match TRBD2. Per germline, CDR1 LGHDT and CDR2 YNNKEL (reference sequence). This CDR3 contains 15 residues. V dropped 1 base and J dropped 5; count of bases not matched to a gene: 2.